A single sample gave rise to the 27 T cell receptor beta chains below, sequenced in a study of OX40 agonist ivuxolimab in advanced cancers. This table comes from immunoSEQ multiplex PCR, and its TCRdb copy is limited to in-frame clones, with some not included. The sample includes some 17,000 clones, roughly 91% of them seen just once. The sample in question was CD4+ or CD8+ T cells sorted from blood, obtained in a trial of the OX40 agonist ivuxolimab. These receptors were taken from an adult with an advanced solid tumor such as melanoma, head and neck, liver or kidney cancer.

V gene TRBV9 combines with J gene TRBJ2-5, with D uncertain. V was clipped by 4 bases and J by 1 base, with 2 bases between them. Germline CDR1 and CDR2: SGDLS and YYNGEE. The CDR3 extends over 11 amino acids. CDR3 residues: CASSPQETQYF. The CDR3 bases are TGTGCCAGCAGCCCCCAAGAGACCCAGTACTTC.

The genes are TRBV4-1 and TRBJ2-7, with D unclear. Trimming pared 1 base from V and 0 bases from J, leaving 10 bases between. The CDR3 loop spans 15 amino acids. Germline V gene lookup returns CDR1 MGHRA and CDR2 YSYEKL. CDR3 nucleotides: TGCGCCAGCAGCCAAGTAATGCGGAGCTCCTACGAGCAGTACTTC. It specifies CASSQVMRSSYEQYF.

The chain joins TRBV9 to TRBJ2-7, with 7 nucleotides matching TRBD2. The CDR3 covers 14 residues. Germline V gene sequence: CDR1 SGDLS, CDR2 YYNGEE. J lost 3 bases, V lost 3 bases, and 6 bases had no gene match. CDR3 in amino acids: CASSDGGGIYEQYF. CDR3 nucleotide sequence: TGTGCCAGCAGCGACGGGGGAGGGATCTACGAGCAGTACTTC.

The count of this clone is one. Other DNA sequences from this sample encode an identical CDR3 as well. The CDR3 spells CASSSPNRTGGFYEQYF. CDR3 nucleotide sequence: TGCGCCAGCAGCTCCCCTAACCGGACAGGGGGCTTCTACGAGCAGTACTTC. The chain joins TRBV5-1 to TRBJ2-7; 11 bases fit TRBD1. The CDR3 runs 17 residues. Trimming took 3 bases from V and 3 from J; bases not matched to a gene: 11. The germline V gene encodes CDR1 SGHRS and CDR2 YFSETQ.

This rearrangement joins TRBV11-2 to TRBJ1-1, with D unclear. Deletions cut 4 bases from V and 7 bases from J, with 7 bases between. The CDR3 covers 11 residues. From germline, CDR1 is SGHAT and CDR2 FQNNGV. This CDR3 reads CASSSTFEAFF. Written as DNA, the CDR3 is TGTGCCAGCAGCTCCACTTTTGAAGCTTTCTTT. Drawing the rest from reference TRBV11-2 and TRBJ1-1, the complete variable domain is EAGVAQSPRYKIIEKRQSVAFWCNPISGHATLYWYQQILGQGPKLLIQFQNNGVVDDSQLPKDRFSAERLKGVDSTLKIQPAKLEDSAVYLCASSSTFEAFFGQGTRLTVV.

This chain connects TRBV2 to TRBJ1-5, with D uncertain. Germline V CDR1 and CDR2: SNHLY, FYNNEI. Trimming took 5 bases from V and 2 from J, leaving 10 bases between them. The CDR3 has 14 residues. The CDR3 sequence is CASSKGLRNQPQHF. For the CDR3, the DNA is TGTGCCAGCAGTAAAGGGTTACGCAATCAGCCCCAGCATTTT.

The V call is TRBV15, the J call TRBJ2-7; maybe TRBD1 (5 bases). Trimming took 5 bases from V and 3 from J, leaving 14 bases between them. Germline CDR1 reads LNHNV; CDR2 reads YYDKDF (reference sequence). The CDR3 runs to 14 residues. The CDR3 coding sequence is TGTGCCACCAGCCCCAGGGTTAGCTTCTACGAGCAGTACTTC. Protein: CATSPRVSFYEQYF.

The CDR3 is CASSHRADYNEQFF. CDR3 bases: TGCGCCAGCAGCCACCGAGCAGATTACAATGAGCAGTTCTTC. V and J are TRBV4-1 and TRBJ2-1; D not certain. The germline V gene has CDR1 MGHRA and CDR2 YSYEKL. V was shortened by 3 bases and J by 4 bases, with 10 bases between the two germline ends. The CDR3 is 14 residues long.

The chain's CDR3 is CASSVGELAYTDTQYF. The CDR3 coding sequence is TGTGCCAGCAGCGTAGGTGAGCTAGCGTACACAGATACGCAGTATTTT. The rearrangement joins TRBV9 to TRBJ2-3; D may be TRBD2 (6 bases). Trimming took 0 bases from V and 2 from J, leaving 13 bases between them. Germline CDR1 SGDLS, CDR2 YYNGEE. The length of the CDR3 is 16 residues.

The V call is TRBV14, the J call TRBJ1-1; no clear D gene. Deletions cut 3 bases from V and 4 bases from J, with 9 bases between. There are 13 residues in the CDR3. Germline V CDR1 and CDR2: SGHDN, FVKESK. CDR3 sequence reads: CASSQMSGTEAFF. Written as DNA, the CDR3 is TGTGCCAGCAGCCAGATGTCGGGCACTGAAGCTTTCTTT.

This clone showed up just once. The rearrangement links TRBV27 to TRBJ2-7; 13 bases agree with TRBD2. This CDR3 spans 15 amino acids. V was pared by 5 bases and J by 3 bases, with 4 bases of the junction left unmatched. CDR1 is MNHEY and CDR2 is SMNVEV in the germline V gene (reference sequence). CDR3 coding DNA: TGTGCCAGCAGTACTGGGACTAGCGGGGTCTACGAGCAGTACTTC. Its protein product is CASSTGTSGVYEQYF.

The chain combines TRBV25-1 with TRBJ2-1; 9 bases match TRBD1. Trimming took 8 bases from V and 7 from J; bases not matched to a gene: 15. This CDR3 has 16 amino acids. Germline CDR1 is MGHDK and CDR2 is SYGVNS. CDR3 loop: CASHPVGQGPSNEQFF. In DNA, the CDR3 is TGTGCCAGCCATCCTGTGGGACAGGGACCTTCGAATGAGCAGTTCTTC.

The chain combines TRBV5-5 with TRBJ2-7; 9 nucleotides match TRBD1. This CDR3 region has 14 residues. J lost 2 bases, V lost 4 bases, and 4 bases had no gene match. Germline V lookup: CDR1 SGHKS, CDR2 YYEKEE (reference sequence). For the CDR3, the DNA is TGTGCCAGCAGCCCATGGACAGGGGCCTACGAGCAGTACTTC. It is translated as CASSPWTGAYEQYF.

V gene TRBV5-1 combines with J gene TRBJ2-1; 7 bases line up with TRBD1. The CDR3 spans 13 residues. J gave up 7 bases and V 5 bases, and 6 bases lay outside the gene matches. The germline V gene encodes CDR1 SGHRS and CDR2 YFSETQ. CDR3 sequence (DNA): TGCGCCAGCAGATATTTACAGGGGAATGAGCAGTTCTTC. This translates into CASRYLQGNEQFF.

The J gene is TRBJ1-4, the V gene TRBV30; no clear D. With 5 bases removed from V and 7 bases from J, the gap between germline ends came to 14 bases. CDR1 and CDR2 (germline): GTSNPN, SVGIG (reference sequence). This CDR3 contains 13 residues. Here the CDR3 reads CAWRTELSEKLFF. The DNA of the CDR3 is TGTGCCTGGCGGACCGAACTGAGTGAAAAACTGTTTTTT.

This chain joins TRBV9 and TRBJ1-2; no firm D call. V gave up 5 bases and J gave up 7 bases, with 15 bases separating them. CDR1 is SGDLS and CDR2 is YYNGEE in the germline V gene. The CDR3 covers 13 residues. CDR3 loop: CASRDLRTSGYTF. CDR3 DNA: TGTGCCAGCAGGGACTTGAGAACTTCTGGCTACACCTTC. The full variable domain, completed using reference TRBV9 and TRBJ1-2, is DSGVTQTPKHLITATGQRVTLRCSPRSGDLSVYWYQQSLDQGLQFLIQYYNGEERAKGNILERFSAQQFPDLHSELNLSSLELGDSALYFCASRDLRTSGYTFGSGTRLTVV.

J is TRBJ2-2 and V is TRBV10-3, with 8 bases identical to TRBD2. V was clipped by 2 bases and J by 6 bases; unmatched bases: 11. The CDR3 extends over 17 amino acids. The V gene's germline CDR1 is ENHRY and CDR2 SYGVKD. The CDR3 region has the DNA TGTGCCATCAGTGAGCCAGCGGGGGCCCCGGGGCCCGGGGAGCTGTTTTTT. Its protein is CAISEPAGAPGPGELFF.

The chain carries TRBV7-2 and TRBJ2-5; D is uncertain. The CDR3 length is 14 residues. V lost 1 base to trimming and J lost 4 bases, with 10 bases between them. CDR1 SGHTA and CDR2 FQGNSA come from the germline V gene. For the CDR3, the DNA is TGTGCCAGCAGCTTAGACTTGGCTAGAGAGACCCAGTACTTC. Its translation: CASSLDLARETQYF. Full variable domain (remainder filled in from reference TRBV7-2 and TRBJ2-5): GAGVSQSPSNKVTEKGKDVELRCDPISGHTALYWYRQSLGQGLEFLIYFQGNSAPDKSGLPSDRFSAERTGGSVSTLTIQRTQQEDSAVYLCASSLDLARETQYFGPGTRLLVL.

The J gene is TRBJ1-1, the V gene TRBV11-3; D gene unclear. Trimming left V 0 bases short and J 7 bases short, with 6 bases between. The CDR3 spans 12 residues. Germline assignment: CDR1 SGHNT and CDR2 YENEEA. CDR3 coding DNA: TGTGCCAGCAGCTTAGAGGAGATTGAAGCTTTCTTT. Residues: CASSLEEIEAFF.

V usage is TRBV7-6 and J usage is TRBJ2-7; perhaps D is TRBD1 or TRBD2 (6 bases each). The CDR3 totals 14 residues. V dropped 1 base and J dropped 2 bases, with 9 bases sitting between them. CDR1 and CDR2 from the germline V gene are SGHVS and FNYEAQ. The CDR3 region is CASSLGGATYEQYF. In DNA form, the CDR3 reads TGTGCCAGCAGCTTAGGGGGGGCGACCTACGAGCAGTACTTC.

V usage is TRBV4-2 and J usage is TRBJ2-4; tentatively, D is TRBD2 (7 bases). Deletions cut 0 bases from V and 7 bases from J, with 19 bases between. The CDR3 totals 17 residues. CDR1 and CDR2 (germline): LGHNA, YNFKEQ. This chain's CDR3 is CASSQDGGGSPANIQYF. The CDR3 DNA reads TGTGCCAGCAGCCAAGACGGGGGCGGGAGCCCCGCGAACATTCAGTACTTC.

This clone has just one count. The chain combines TRBV7-9 with TRBJ1-2, with 9 bases matching TRBD1. V shed 3 bases and J 4 bases; nucleotides not matched to a gene: 3. The CDR3 is made up of 14 amino acids. Germline CDR1 reads SEHNR; CDR2 reads FQNEAQ (reference sequence). The CDR3 region has the DNA TGTGCCAGCAGCTTGACAGGGGGTACCTATGGCTACACCTTC. Translating gives CASSLTGGTYGYTF. The variable domain in full, completed from reference TRBV7-9 and TRBJ1-2, reads DTGVSQNPRHKITKRGQNVTFRCDPISEHNRLYWYRQTLGQGPEFLTYFQNEAQLEKSRLLSDRFSAERPKGSFSTLEIQRTEQGDSAMYLCASSLTGGTYGYTFGSGTRLTVV.

This chain links TRBV6-6 with TRBJ1-1, with D maybe TRBD1 (5 bases). The germline V and J ends were trimmed by 7 bases and 4 bases, with 13 bases remaining between them. The CDR3 extends over 13 amino acids. From germline, CDR1 is MNHNY and CDR2 SVGAGI (reference sequence). CDR3: CASTPGLSTEAFF. CDR3 coding DNA: TGTGCCAGCACCCCAGGGTTGAGCACTGAAGCTTTCTTT.

V is TRBV15 and J is TRBJ2-7; D possibly matches TRBD1 or TRBD2 (5 bases each). The CDR3 spans 15 residues. Germline assignment: CDR1 LNHNV and CDR2 YYDKDF (reference sequence). V shed 3 bases and J shed 0 bases, with 12 bases lying between them. As DNA, the CDR3 is TGTGCCACCAGCAGGGTCCGGGACGGCTCCTACGAGCAGTACTTC. Protein product: CATSRVRDGSYEQYF.

The chain combines TRBV27 with TRBJ2-1, with D perhaps TRBD2 (5 bases). The CDR3 length is 13 residues. Germline lookup yields CDR1 MNHEY and CDR2 SMNVEV (reference sequence). V was clipped by 5 bases and J by 1 base, with 6 bases between them. CDR3 amino acids: CASSTSSYNEQFF. CDR3 in DNA: TGTGCCAGCAGTACTAGTTCCTACAATGAGCAGTTCTTC.

The V gene is TRBV2, the J gene TRBJ2-7; D ambiguous. The V end was cut by 3 bases, the J end by 3 bases, with 3 bases between. This CDR3 comprises 11 residues. CDR1 is SNHLY, CDR2 FYNNEI, per germline. CDR3 residues: CASSEGYEQYF. For the CDR3, the DNA is TGTGCCAGCAGTGAGGGCTACGAGCAGTACTTC.

This rearrangement joins TRBV14 to TRBJ2-7; a weak D match, TRBD1 (6 bases). The CDR3 runs to 15 residues. CDR1 and CDR2 (germline): SGHDN, FVKESK. Trimming took off 3 bases at V and 2 bases at J, with 14 bases between the two ends. In nucleotides, the CDR3 is TGTGCCAGCAGCCACCGAGGGGGTCCCCCCTACGAGCAGTACTTC. It encodes CASSHRGGPPYEQYF.